Sequencing of this TCR beta chain was carried out in a study of blood T cells in healthy people across ages (dated by TCRdb to the mid-2010s). About the investigation overall: In model experiments, roughly one uniquely barcoded TCR beta cDNA molecule per two T cells was captured by template switching. Using deep sequencing normalized with unique cDNA molecular identifiers, the study measured how TCR beta repertoire diversity changes with age. The donors were split into four age groups: young (average about 15 years), middle-aged (nearly 40), aged (over 55) and long-lived (more than 80). Using the same blood draw, the study looked at two additional independent replicas of 1 million unique cDNA reads for two donors, one aged 18 to 29 and the other aged 80 or older.

The library relied on 5' RACE. Sequencing took place on an Illumina HiSeq 2500. A second roughly 6 to 12 cycle PCR used a sample-barcoded 5' primer and a J-beta primer mix. A unique molecular identifier was introduced onto each TCR beta cDNA molecule by a template-switch 5' adaptor carrying 12 random nucleotides. Each sample yielded at least 2.5 million CDR3-containing paired-end reads. First-strand cDNA synthesis was performed from all RNA using the Mint cDNA synthesis kit, with priming by a TRBC-specific oligonucleotide. All cDNA was treated with uracil-DNA glycosylase and then went through a first 18-cycle PCR with the universal primers M1SS and BC2_uni_R. The paper's processing steps were these. For normalization, 1 million high-quality reads, each with a distinct molecular identifier, were randomly selected from each sample. Instead of being binned into consensus sequences, reads with shared molecular identifiers were discarded. MiTCR, with a Q25 quality threshold and the strictest error-elimination algorithm, was used for CDR3 identification, clonotype clustering and error correction. A nonparametric unseen species model with Euler transformation was used to estimate lower-bound total TCR beta diversity. TCRdb reran the public reads through fastp at Q25 and MiXCR, keeping productive beta chains. Duplicate CDR3 protein sequences are folded into a single record with the most common DNA and genes. TCRdb, not the authors, supplied the V and J calls. The sample data list some 800,000 distinct CDR3 sequences, and more than 20% of these were observed just once. In total, the top ten clones hold under 4.5% of the sample.

Study-level results and caveats: Conclusive comparison of naive and antigen-experienced compartments was prevented by the profiling of bulk unsorted PBMCs. As age increased, observed TCR beta diversity per million T cells dropped in a roughly linear way, and a significant reduction was already evident by age 40. Estimates of total diversity based on one million sequenced T cells were regarded as lower bounds and as underestimates. Observed TCR beta diversity correlated strongly with the percentage of naive T cells measured by flow cytometry. Donor CMV infection status was unknown, potentially confounding age-related changes in expanded clonotypes. Compared with the aged group, the long-lived group had more naive CD4+ T cells, fewer expanded clones and increased TCR diversity, suggesting age selection.

The donors were some 36 Caucasian individuals from Russia, aged roughly 6 to 100 years, who were systemically healthy. Each donor gave ten milliliters of peripheral blood, collected into EDTA-treated Vacutainer tubes. PBMCs were isolated by Ficoll-Paque density-gradient centrifugation, with at least 6 million obtained per sample. Trizol reagent was used to extract total RNA from PBMCs, with at least 5.5 micrograms per sample. For every donor, an aliquot of PBMCs went through flow cytometry to measure the percentages of naive CD45RAhigh/CD27high T cells. This clonotype was counted many times. Its antigen has not been determined. A junction boundary mismatches the germline segment, possibly from a read error. The CDR1 and CDR2 encoded by the germline V gene are SGHTA and FQGNSA. The CDR3, from cysteine to phenylalanine, totals 13 residues. Only the CDR3 DNA is retained, 39 bases long and in frame from the first base.

The same sample was also studied in work on T cells of mothers and their children. The second paper further reports: Nine systemically healthy Caucasian individuals served as donors, namely three mothers together with their six children. cDNA synthesis consumed the entire amount of extracted RNA, loaded at 1.5 ug RNA in each 15 ul reaction. Sample barcodes and 2-4 random nucleotides were added via the M1S primer in the second PCR. Over 10 million TCR beta CDR3 reads came from each mother, compared with approximately 3 million reads from each child. In both related and unrelated pairs, thymic selection shapes the output of TCR recombination in a similar way, with inherited differences having only a minor effect. Normalized repertoire overlap in related mother-child pairs was always slightly higher than in unrelated mother-child pairs, but the difference was never significant. No persistent microchimeric T cell clones were detected, at a sensitivity of approximately 110 clones per million clonotypes. The study used deep NGS to compare TCR beta repertoires of mothers and children, seeking features distinguishing related mother-child pairs from unrelated individuals. The mean age was around 40 +/- 4 years for the mothers and about 10 +/- 4 years for the children. After adapter ligation with NEBNext reagents, the libraries were sequenced on Illumina HiSeq 2000 with 100+100 nt paired-end reads. To prevent cross-contamination, the mother and child libraries were prepared a month apart and were sequenced in separate runs. Each donor had between about 450,000 and 2,200,000 distinct TCR beta clonotypes identified. Naive TCR beta clonotypes were estimated from low-frequency clonotypes matched to each donor's FACS-determined naive share, without sorting.

This receptor was identified in a boy younger than 18 in good health. The rearranged segments are TRBV7-2 and TRBJ2-5; no confident D gene assignment can be made. The material sequenced was blood. The bases read TGCGCCAGCAGCTTGGAAGCGCGAGAGACCCAGTACTTC. Translated, this gives CASSLEARETQYF.